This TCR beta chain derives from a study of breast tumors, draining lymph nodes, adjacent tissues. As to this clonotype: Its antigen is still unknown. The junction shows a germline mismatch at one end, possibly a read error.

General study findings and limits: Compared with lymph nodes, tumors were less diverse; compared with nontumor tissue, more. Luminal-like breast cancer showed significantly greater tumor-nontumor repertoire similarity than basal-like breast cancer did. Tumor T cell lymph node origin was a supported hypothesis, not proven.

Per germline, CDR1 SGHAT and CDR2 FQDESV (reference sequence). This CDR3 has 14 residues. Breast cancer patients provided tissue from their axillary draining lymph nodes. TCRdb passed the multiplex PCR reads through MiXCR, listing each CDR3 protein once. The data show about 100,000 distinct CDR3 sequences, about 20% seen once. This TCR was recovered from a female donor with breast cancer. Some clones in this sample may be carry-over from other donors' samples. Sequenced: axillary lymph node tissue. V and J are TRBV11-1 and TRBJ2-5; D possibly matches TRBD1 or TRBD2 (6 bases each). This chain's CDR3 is CVSSPHRGVETQYF. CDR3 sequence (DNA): TGTGTCAGCAGCCCCCATAGGGGGGTTGAGACCCAGTACTTC.